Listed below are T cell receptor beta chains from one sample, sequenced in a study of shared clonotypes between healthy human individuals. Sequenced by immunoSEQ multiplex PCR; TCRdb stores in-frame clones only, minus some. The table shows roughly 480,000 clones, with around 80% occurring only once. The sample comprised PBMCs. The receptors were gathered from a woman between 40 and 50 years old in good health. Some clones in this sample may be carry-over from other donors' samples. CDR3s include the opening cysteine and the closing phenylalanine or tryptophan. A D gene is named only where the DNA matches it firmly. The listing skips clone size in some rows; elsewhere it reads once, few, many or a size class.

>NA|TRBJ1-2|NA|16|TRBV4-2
CASSQDLGGRYYGYTF
TGTGCCAGCAGCCAAGATTTGGGGGGCAGGTACTATGGCTACACCTTC
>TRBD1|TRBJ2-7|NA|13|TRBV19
CASRGQGSYEQYF
TGTGCCAGTAGGGGACAGGGGTCCTACGAGCAGTACTTC
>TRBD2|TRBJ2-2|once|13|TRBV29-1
CSAGTSGAGELLF
TGCAGCGCCGGGACTAGCGGGGCCGGGGAGCTGCTTTTT
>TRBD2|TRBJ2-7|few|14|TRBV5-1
CASSLGQREANSYF
TGCGCCAGCAGCCTGGGACAGCGGGAGGCCAATTCGTACTTC
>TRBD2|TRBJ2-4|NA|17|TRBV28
CASSLPDRGRTKNIQYF
TGTGCCAGCAGTTTACCCGACCGCGGGAGAACGAAAAACATTCAGTACTTC
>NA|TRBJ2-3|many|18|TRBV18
CASSPLPGTTGRADTQYF
TGTGCCAGCTCACCACTTCCTGGGACGACGGGCCGGGCAGATACGCAGTATTTT
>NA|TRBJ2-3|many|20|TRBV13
CASSRPGYRGSGRGSDTQYF
TGTGCCAGCAGCCGACCTGGGTACAGGGGGAGCGGGAGAGGATCAGATACGCAGTATTTT
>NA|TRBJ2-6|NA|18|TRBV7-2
CASSDNRRRQSRANVLTF
TGTGCCAGCAGCGACAATCGGAGACGACAAAGTCGGGCCAACGTCCTGACTTTC
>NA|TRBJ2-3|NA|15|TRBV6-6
CASSYSTLGTDTQYF
TGTGCCAGCAGTTACTCGACGTTGGGCACAGATACGCAGTATTTT
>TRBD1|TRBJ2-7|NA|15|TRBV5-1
CASRYDRVSSYEQYF
TGCGCCAGCAGATACGACAGGGTAAGCTCCTACGAGCAGTACTTC
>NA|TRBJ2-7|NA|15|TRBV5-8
CASSLGPRQPYEQYF
TGTGCCAGCAGCTTGGGACCCAGACAACCCTACGAGCAGTACTTC
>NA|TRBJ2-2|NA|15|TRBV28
CASSASLVRAGELFF
TGTGCCAGCAGTGCATCCCTCGTCCGGGCCGGGGAGCTGTTTTTT
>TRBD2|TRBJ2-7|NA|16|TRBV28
CASSSRGSGRGYEQYF
TGTGCCAGCAGTTCCCGGGGTAGCGGGAGAGGCTACGAGCAGTACTTC
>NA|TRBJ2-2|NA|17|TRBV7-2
CASTQGLAGVVTGELFF
TGTGCCAGCACACAGGGGTTGGCGGGAGTAGTCACCGGGGAGCTGTTTTTT
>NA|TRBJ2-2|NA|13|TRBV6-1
CASSAIGYGELFF
TGTGCCAGCAGTGCCATAGGGTACGGGGAGCTGTTTTTT
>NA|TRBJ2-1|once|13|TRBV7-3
CASSIRGDNEQFF
TGTGCCAGCAGCATAAGGGGGGACAATGAGCAGTTCTTC
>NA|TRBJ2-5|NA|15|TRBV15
CATSRDRSAVRTQYF
TGTGCCACCAGCAGAGATCGGTCGGCCGTACGGACCCAGTACTTC
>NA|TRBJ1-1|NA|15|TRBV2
CASSLRVGMNTEAFF
TGTGCCAGCAGCCTTCGGGTGGGCATGAACACTGAAGCTTTCTTT
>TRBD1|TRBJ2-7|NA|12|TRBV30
CAWAGQGYEQYF
TGTGCCTGGGCCGGACAGGGGTACGAGCAGTACTTC
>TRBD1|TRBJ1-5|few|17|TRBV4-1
CASSQDRGRGINQPQHF
TGCGCCAGCAGCCAAGATCGCGGCAGGGGGATCAATCAGCCCCAGCATTTT
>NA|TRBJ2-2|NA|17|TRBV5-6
CASSLVGQIDYTGELFF
TGTGCCAGCAGCTTGGTCGGTCAGATCGATTACACCGGGGAGCTGTTTTTT
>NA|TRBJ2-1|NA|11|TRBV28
CASSGSPEQFF
TGTGCCAGCAGTGGGAGCCCTGAGCAGTTCTTC
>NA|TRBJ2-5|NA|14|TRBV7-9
CASSLLKGGETQYF
TGTGCCAGCAGCCTCTTAAAGGGCGGAGAGACCCAGTACTTC
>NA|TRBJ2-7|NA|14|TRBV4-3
CASSQEVRPYEQYF
TGCGCCAGCAGCCAAGAGGTCAGACCCTACGAGCAGTACTTC
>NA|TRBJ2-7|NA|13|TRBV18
CASSPLAAYEQYF
TGTGCCAGCTCACCATTGGCCGCCTACGAGCAGTACTTC
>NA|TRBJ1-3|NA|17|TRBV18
CASSPGAGGLAGNTIYF
TGTGCCAGCTCACCAGGTGCCGGGGGACTCGCTGGAAACACCATATATTTT
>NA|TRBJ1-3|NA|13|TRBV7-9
CASSWDAGNTIYF
TGTGCCAGCAGCTGGGACGCCGGAAACACCATATATTTT
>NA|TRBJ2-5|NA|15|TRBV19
CASSRPRAEQETQYF
TGTGCCAGTAGTCGCCCTCGGGCAGAGCAAGAGACCCAGTACTTC
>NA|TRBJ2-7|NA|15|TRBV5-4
CASSTRGRSSYEQYF
TGTGCCAGCAGCACGCGAGGAAGGAGCTCCTACGAGCAGTACTTC
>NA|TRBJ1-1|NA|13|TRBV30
CAWSRSANTEAFF
TGTGCCTGGAGTAGGTCCGCCAACACTGAAGCTTTCTTT
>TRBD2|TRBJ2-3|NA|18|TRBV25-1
CASRGLLSTTGGTDTQYF
TGTGCCAGCAGGGGCCTTCTCTCGACGACGGGAGGAACAGATACGCAGTATTTT
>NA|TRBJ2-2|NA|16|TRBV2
CASSRVLATQNGELFF
TGTGCCAGCAGTCGAGTACTAGCAACCCAGAACGGGGAGCTGTTTTTT
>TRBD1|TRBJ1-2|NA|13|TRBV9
CASSLTGGAGYTF
TGTGCCAGCAGCCTAACAGGGGGCGCTGGCTACACCTTC
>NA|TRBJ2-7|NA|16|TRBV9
CASSHSQEGLWYEQYF
TGTGCCAGCAGTCACTCCCAGGAGGGCCTTTGGTACGAGCAGTACTTC
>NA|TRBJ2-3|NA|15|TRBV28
CASTGTGLPQDTQYF
TGTGCCAGCACCGGAACAGGGCTCCCTCAAGATACGCAGTATTTT
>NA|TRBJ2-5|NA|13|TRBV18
CASSPTPQETQYF
TGTGCCAGCTCACCGACTCCCCAGGAGACCCAGTACTTC
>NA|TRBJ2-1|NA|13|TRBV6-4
CASSETSYNEQFF
TGTGCCAGCAGTGAGACTAGTTACAATGAGCAGTTCTTC
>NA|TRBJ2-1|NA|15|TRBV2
CASRIARSAYNEQFF
TGTGCCAGCAGAATCGCCCGGTCAGCGTACAATGAGCAGTTCTTC
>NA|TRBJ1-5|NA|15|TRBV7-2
CASSLAVGLYQPQHF
TGTGCCAGCAGCTTAGCGGTGGGGTTGTATCAGCCCCAGCATTTT
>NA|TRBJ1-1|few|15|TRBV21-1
CASSRRDRGAPMAFF
TGTGCCAGCAGCAGACGGGACAGGGGCGCCCCTATGGCTTTCTTT
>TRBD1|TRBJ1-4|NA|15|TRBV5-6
CASSLGKGAPEKLFF
TGTGCCAGCAGCTTGGGGAAGGGGGCGCCTGAAAAACTGTTTTTT
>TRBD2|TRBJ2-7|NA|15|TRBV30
CAWTRLAGPNYEQYF
TGTGCCTGGACCCGACTAGCGGGACCTAATTACGAGCAGTACTTC
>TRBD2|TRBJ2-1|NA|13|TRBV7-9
CASSPREGHEQFF
TGTGCCAGCAGCCCGAGGGAGGGCCACGAGCAGTTCTTC
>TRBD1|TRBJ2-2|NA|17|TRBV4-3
CASSQAGQGANTGELFF
TGCGCCAGCAGCCAAGCCGGACAGGGCGCGAACACCGGGGAGCTGTTTTTT
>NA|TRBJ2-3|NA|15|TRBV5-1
CASSFRDPRTDTQYF
TGCGCCAGCAGCTTTAGGGACCCACGCACAGATACGCAGTATTTT
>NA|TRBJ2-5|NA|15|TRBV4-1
CASSQGVRDQETQYF
TGCGCCAGCAGCCAAGGGGTCAGGGATCAAGAGACCCAGTACTTC
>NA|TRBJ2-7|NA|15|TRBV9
CASSVAGAYINEQYF
TGTGCCAGCAGCGTAGCGGGAGCCTATATCAACGAGCAGTACTTC
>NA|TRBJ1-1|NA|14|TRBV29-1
CSVARGSGGTEAFF
TGCAGCGTGGCTAGGGGGTCTGGCGGCACTGAAGCTTTCTTT
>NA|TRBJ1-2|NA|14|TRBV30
CASTPGSENYGYTF
TGTGCCTCTACTCCCGGTTCGGAGAACTATGGCTACACCTTC
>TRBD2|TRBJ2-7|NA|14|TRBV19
CASSILAGGYEQYF
TGTGCCAGTAGTATTCTAGCGGGAGGGTACGAGCAGTACTTC
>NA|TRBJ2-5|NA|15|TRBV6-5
CASRRFSGNQETQYF
TGTGCCAGCAGGAGGTTTTCAGGCAACCAAGAGACCCAGTACTTC
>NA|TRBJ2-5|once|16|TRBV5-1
CASSAKGAGVGETQYF
TGCGCCAGCAGCGCCAAGGGGGCGGGAGTGGGAGAGACCCAGTACTTC
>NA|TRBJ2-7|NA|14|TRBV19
CASSESSSSYEQYF
TGTGCCAGTAGTGAAAGTTCCAGCTCCTACGAGCAGTACTTC
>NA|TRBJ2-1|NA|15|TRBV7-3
CASSLYRRGDNEQFF
TGTGCCAGCAGCTTATATCGCAGGGGTGACAATGAGCAGTTCTTC
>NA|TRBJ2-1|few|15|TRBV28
CASSPPGTQANEQFF
TGTGCCAGCAGCCCCCCCGGAACCCAGGCGAATGAGCAGTTCTTC
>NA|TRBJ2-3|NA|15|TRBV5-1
CASSPGRPFTDTQYF
TGCGCCAGCAGCCCGGGACGGCCCTTCACAGATACGCAGTATTTT
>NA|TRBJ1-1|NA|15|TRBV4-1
CASSLRQNLNTEAFF
TGCGCCAGCAGCCTTCGACAGAATTTGAACACTGAAGCTTTCTTT
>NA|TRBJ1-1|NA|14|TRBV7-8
CASSLGEGDTEAFF
TGTGCCAGCAGCTTAGGGGAGGGGGACACTGAAGCTTTCTTT